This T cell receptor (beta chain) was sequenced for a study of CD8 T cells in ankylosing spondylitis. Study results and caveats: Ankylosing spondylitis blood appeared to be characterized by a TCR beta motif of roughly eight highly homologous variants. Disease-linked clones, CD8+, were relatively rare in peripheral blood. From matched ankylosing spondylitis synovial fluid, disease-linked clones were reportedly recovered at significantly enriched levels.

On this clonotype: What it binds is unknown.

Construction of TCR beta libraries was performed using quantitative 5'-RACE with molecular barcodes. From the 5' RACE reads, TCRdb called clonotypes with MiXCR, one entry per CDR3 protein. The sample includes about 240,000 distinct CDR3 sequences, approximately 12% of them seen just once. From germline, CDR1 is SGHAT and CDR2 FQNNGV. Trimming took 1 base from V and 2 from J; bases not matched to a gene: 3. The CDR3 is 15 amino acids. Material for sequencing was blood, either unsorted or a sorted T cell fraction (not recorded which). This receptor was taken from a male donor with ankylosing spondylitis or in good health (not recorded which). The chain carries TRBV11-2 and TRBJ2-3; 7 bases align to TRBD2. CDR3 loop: CASSLGGLPTDTQYF. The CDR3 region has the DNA TGTGCCAGCAGCTTAGGGGGACTACCCACAGATACGCAGTATTTT. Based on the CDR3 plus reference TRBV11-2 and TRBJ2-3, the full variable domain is EAGVAQSPRYKIIEKRQSVAFWCNPISGHATLYWYQQILGQGPKLLIQFQNNGVVDDSQLPKDRFSAERLKGVDSTLKIQPAKLEDSAVYLCASSLGGLPTDTQYFGPGTRLTVL.